One and the same sample provided the 25 T cell receptor beta chains below, sequenced in a study of blood T cell repertoires in COVID-19. The method was immunoSEQ multiplex PCR; TCRdb's version includes in-frame clones alone and lacks a portion of them. The profile shows 200,000 to 250,000 clones, around 86% of them singletons. Input material: peripheral blood. The receptor set was obtained from an older man with acute or convalescent COVID-19.

The chain couples TRBV5-8 to TRBJ2-2; 7 bases align to TRBD2. Germline assignment: CDR1 SGHTS and CDR2 YDEGEE. This CDR3 is built from 16 residues. V lost 0 bases and J lost 9; bases outside the gene matches: 11. The CDR3 nucleotides are TGTGCCAGCAGCTTGGCCGCGCTAGCGGTCAGGCGGGAGCTGTTTTTT. Amino acids: CASSLAALAVRRELFF.

The rearrangement links TRBV6-5 to TRBJ1-3, with D unclear. Germline-derived CDR1 and CDR2 are MNHEY and SVGAGI. Trimming stripped 0 bases from V and 0 bases from J, with 9 bases between. The CDR3 runs 16 residues. As DNA, the CDR3 is TGTGCCAGCAGTTACTCAACGGTTTTCTCTGGAAACACCATATATTTT. Residues: CASSYSTVFSGNTIYF.

The CDR3 sequence: CASRSSGWLFF. CDR3 nucleotide sequence: TGTGCCAGTAGGTCCTCGGGGTGGCTGTTTTTT. The chain combines TRBV19 with TRBJ1-4, with no clear D. Germline V gives CDR1 LNHDA, CDR2 SQIVND (reference sequence). The ends were cut back, 6 bases at V and 14 bases at J, with 13 bases in the middle. The CDR3 has 11 residues.

The chain is built from TRBV27 and TRBJ2-2; 7 bases fit TRBD2. J was trimmed by 5 bases and V by 5 bases; bases with no gene match: 2. CDR1 MNHEY and CDR2 SMNVEV come from the germline V gene (reference sequence). The CDR3 extends over 13 amino acids. The DNA of the CDR3 is TGTGCCAGCAGTACGGGGGGTACCGGGGAGCTGTTTTTT. As protein: CASSTGGTGELFF.

V is TRBV25-1 and J is TRBJ2-5; perhaps TRBD2 as D (6 bases). The germline V gene has CDR1 MGHDK and CDR2 SYGVNS. CDR3 size: 14 residues. Trimming cost V 1 base and J 7 bases, with 13 bases left between them. CDR3 nucleotides: TGTGCCAGCAGTGAATCCGGGGGACGGCGGACCCAGTACTTC. Translation: CASSESGGRRTQYF.

This clone was detected a few times. V gene TRBV7-9 combines with J gene TRBJ2-7; TRBD2 is a possible D gene (5 bases). Trimming took off 6 bases at V and 3 bases at J, with 9 bases between the two ends. The germline CDR1 and CDR2 sequences are SEHNR and FQNEAQ (reference sequence). This CDR3 spans 12 amino acids. The CDR3 coding sequence is TGTGCCAGCAGTCAAGGAGGCTACGAGCAGTACTTC. Amino acid sequence: CASSQGGYEQYF. The whole variable domain, filled in from reference TRBV7-9 and TRBJ2-7, reads DTGVSQNPRHKITKRGQNVTFRCDPISEHNRLYWYRQTLGQGPEFLTYFQNEAQLEKSRLLSDRFSAERPKGSFSTLEIQRTEQGDSAMYLCASSQGGYEQYFGPGTRLTVT.

This clone is a singleton in its sample. The chain links TRBV27 to TRBJ1-2; 10 bases fit TRBD1. Germline-derived CDR1 and CDR2 are MNHEY and SMNVEV (reference sequence). CDR3 length equals 16 residues. The trim removed 3 bases at V and 6 bases at J, leaving 10 bases unmatched. DNA of the CDR3: TGTGCCAGCAGTTTCAGGGGGACAGGGGTAAAAGATGGCTACACCTTC. Protein product: CASSFRGTGVKDGYTF.

The chain couples TRBV5-8 to TRBJ1-5; D not certain. Trimming took off 2 bases at V and 7 bases at J, with 13 bases between the two ends. CDR3 length: 14 amino acids. Looked up from germline, CDR1 is SGHTS and CDR2 is YDEGEE. The DNA for the CDR3 is TGTGCCAGCAGCTTAACGGGGTACGGGCAGCCCCAGCATTTT. This gives the protein CASSLTGYGQPQHF.

The rearrangement joins TRBV6-2 or TRBV6-3 to TRBJ2-7, with a tentative D call TRBD2 (6 bases). The CDR3 contains 14 residues. Germline loops: CDR1 MNHEY, CDR2 SVGEGT. V shed 6 bases and J shed 0 bases, with 12 bases lying between them. CDR3 sequence: CASSKSGPSYEQYV. DNA of the CDR3: TGTGCCAGCAGCAAGAGCGGGCCCTCCTACGAGCAGTACGTC.

As DNA, the CDR3 is TGTGCCTGGGCTGATTCGCAGAATCAGCCCCAGCATTTT. Translation gives CAWADSQNQPQHF. This chain joins TRBV30 and TRBJ1-5; D remains ambiguous. Germline assignment: CDR1 GTSNPN and CDR2 SVGIG (reference sequence). Trimming removed 5 bases at V and 4 bases at J, with 12 bases between. This CDR3 has 13 residues.

The genes are TRBV11-2 and TRBJ2-7, with D uncertain. CDR1 and CDR2 (germline): SGHAT, FQNNGV. The CDR3 consists of 12 residues. Trimming took off 2 bases at V and 3 bases at J, with 5 bases between the two ends. Here the CDR3 DNA reads TGTGCCAGCAGCTTAACCGGCTACGAGCAGTACTTC. Protein: CASSLTGYEQYF.

The rearrangement joins TRBV13 to TRBJ2-7; D not certain. Per the germline V gene, CDR1 is PRHDT and CDR2 is FYEKMQ (reference sequence). The CDR3 extends over 15 amino acids. Trimming stripped 6 bases from V and 3 bases from J, with 18 bases between. The CDR3 DNA sequence: TGTGCCAGCAGAGCGCAATTTACCGGAAACTACGAGCAGTACTTC. Its translation: CASRAQFTGNYEQYF. Variable domain in full (rest from reference TRBV13 and TRBJ2-7): AAGVIQSPRHLIKEKRETATLKCYPIPRHDTVYWYQQGPGQDPQFLISFYEKMQSDKGSIPDRFSAQQFSDYHSELNMSSLELGDSALYFCASRAQFTGNYEQYFGPGTRLTVT.

This rearrangement joins TRBV24-1 to TRBJ2-3, with D possibly TRBD2 on 6 matching bases. The germline V and J ends were trimmed by 3 bases and 6 bases, with 18 bases remaining between them. CDR1 and CDR2 from the germline V gene are KGHDR and SFDVKD. The CDR3 runs to 16 residues. As DNA, the CDR3 is TGTGCCACCAGTGATCTAGCTGCGGGGCAACGGGATACGCAGTATTTT. It codes for CATSDLAAGQRDTQYF.

The V and J genes are TRBV7-6 and TRBJ2-7; D possibly corresponds to TRBD2 (5 bases). Germline CDR1 reads SGHVS; CDR2 reads FNYEAQ. Trimming pared 5 bases from V and 3 bases from J, leaving 17 bases between. The CDR3 covers 15 residues. DNA of the CDR3: TGTGCCAGCAGCGCCCGCCCAGGTCGGGACTACGAGCAGTACTTC. Its protein product is CASSARPGRDYEQYF.

CDR3 residues: CAWSAVQIGNQPQHF. As DNA, the CDR3 is TGTGCCTGGAGTGCTGTCCAGATCGGCAATCAGCCCCAGCATTTT. J is TRBJ1-5 and V is TRBV30; no definite D call. V shed 1 base and J shed 2 bases, with 12 bases lying between them. This CDR3 contains 15 residues. Germline CDR1 is GTSNPN and CDR2 is SVGIG (reference sequence). Variable domain in full (rest from reference TRBV30 and TRBJ1-5): SQTIHQWPATLVQPVGSPLSLECTVEGTSNPNLYWYRQAAGRGLQLLFYSVGIGQISSEVPQNLSASRPQDRQFILSSKKLLLSDSGFYLCAWSAVQIGNQPQHFGDGTRLSIL.

CDR3: CASSFLNGGYQPQHF. DNA for the CDR3: TGTGCCAGCAGCTTCCTTAACGGCGGGTATCAGCCCCAGCATTTT. The chain is built from TRBV7-2 and TRBJ1-5; the D is unclear. Germline CDR1 reads SGHTA; CDR2 reads FQGNSA. CDR3 length: 15 amino acids. Trimming left V 3 bases short and J 5 bases short, with 14 bases between. The complete variable domain, with remaining parts taken from reference TRBV7-2 and TRBJ1-5, reads GAGVSQSPSNKVTEKGKDVELRCDPISGHTALYWYRQSLGQGLEFLIYFQGNSAPDKSGLPSDRFSAERTGGSVSTLTIQRTQQEDSAVYLCASSFLNGGYQPQHFGDGTRLSIL.

This chain joins TRBV6-5 and TRBJ2-1; unclear D gene. Germline V gives CDR1 MNHEY, CDR2 SVGAGI. Trimming shortened V by 8 bases and J by 4 bases, and 12 bases separated the two germline ends. The CDR3 totals 13 residues. The CDR3 DNA is TGTGCCAGCTCTTGGGCCCCTTACAATGAGCAGTTCTTC. This codes for CASSWAPYNEQFF.

In its sample, this clone was seen once. The chain employs TRBV4-1 and TRBJ2-1; 9 positions match TRBD2. V was pared by 1 base and J by 7 bases, with 8 bases of the junction left unmatched. CDR3 size: 16 residues. From germline, CDR1 is MGHRA and CDR2 YSYEKL. As DNA, the CDR3 is TGCGCCAGCAGCCAAGTGCGACTAGCGGATGGGAATGAGCAGTTCTTC. It codes for CASSQVRLADGNEQFF.

The chain has TRBV24-1 and TRBJ1-2; D ambiguous. The CDR3 is 13 residues long. Trimming left V 5 bases short and J 2 bases short, with 8 bases between. In germline, CDR1 is KGHDR, CDR2 SFDVKD. The CDR3 DNA sequence: TGTGCCACCAGTGGAGGAGCCAACTATGGCTACACCTTC. Protein: CATSGGANYGYTF.

This clone came up once. This chain connects TRBV7-2 to TRBJ2-6; D is possibly TRBD1 (6 bases). Germline values: CDR1 SGHTA, CDR2 FQGNSA. This CDR3 spans 15 amino acids. Deletions cut 7 bases from V and 0 bases from J, with 10 bases between. The CDR3 here is CASKGQSSGANVLTF. The CDR3 DNA is TGTGCCAGCAAAGGACAGAGCTCTGGGGCCAACGTCCTGACTTTC.

The rearrangement links TRBV7-2 to TRBJ2-1; 8 bases match TRBD2. CDR1 and CDR2 (germline): SGHTA, FQGNSA. V lost 2 bases and J lost 4; bases outside the gene matches: 4. CDR3 length equals 15 residues. CDR3 coding DNA: TGTGCCAGCAGCTTATCCACTAGCGGTTACAATGAGCAGTTCTTC. Translating it yields CASSLSTSGYNEQFF.

This chain joins TRBV5-1 and TRBJ2-5; TRBD1 might be the D (6 bases). The germline V and J ends were trimmed by 0 bases and 3 bases, with 12 bases remaining between them. This CDR3 contains 15 residues. CDR1 SGHRS and CDR2 YFSETQ come from the germline V gene. The CDR3 coding sequence is TGCGCCAGCAGCTTGGTAGGGGACACAGAAGAGACCCAGTACTTC. As protein: CASSLVGDTEETQYF.

The chain employs TRBV5-1 and TRBJ2-3; 8 bases are shared with TRBD1. The trim removed 4 bases at V and 3 bases at J, leaving 13 bases unmatched. CDR1 and CDR2 (germline): SGHRS, YFSETQ. The CDR3 runs 17 residues. The CDR3 protein is CASSLVPGQVMTDTQYF. CDR3 in DNA: TGCGCCAGCAGCCTTGTCCCGGGACAGGTTATGACAGATACGCAGTATTTT.

The chain has TRBV27 and TRBJ1-6; no clear D. V was shortened by 4 bases and J by 9 bases, with 7 bases between the two germline ends. The CDR3 totals 12 residues. The germline gives CDR1 MNHEY, CDR2 SMNVEV (reference sequence). The CDR3 DNA reads as TGTGCCAGCAGTTCCCCTACTTCACCCCTCCACTTT. It codes for CASSSPTSPLHF.

The V and J genes are TRBV30 and TRBJ2-1; possible D gene TRBD1, 7 bases. Germline-derived CDR1 and CDR2 are GTSNPN and SVGIG (reference sequence). The CDR3 runs to 14 residues. Trimming stripped 5 bases from V and 7 bases from J, with 18 bases between. The CDR3 DNA is TGTGCCTGGGGGGGGCAGGGGGTTGGTAATGAGCAGTTCTTC. Amino acid sequence: CAWGGQGVGNEQFF. Full variable domain (remainder filled in from reference TRBV30 and TRBJ2-1): SQTIHQWPATLVQPVGSPLSLECTVEGTSNPNLYWYRQAAGRGLQLLFYSVGIGQISSEVPQNLSASRPQDRQFILSSKKLLLSDSGFYLCAWGGQGVGNEQFFGPGTRLTVL.